This T cell receptor beta chain was recovered during a study of control samples from healthy donors and cancer patients. The CDR3 has 14 amino acids. V lost 6 bases to trimming and J lost 5 bases, with 16 bases between them. Germline V gene lookup returns CDR1 MNHNY and CDR2 SVGAGI (reference sequence). Measured with immunoSEQ multiplex PCR; TCRdb has only the in-frame clones, and not every one. This table has 80,000 to 100,000 clones, 79% appearing once. The sequence came from a woman aged 25 to 39 in good health. The sample taken for sequencing was blood. The chain recombines TRBV6-6 with TRBJ2-5; D might be TRBD2 (5 bases). CDR3 DNA sequence: TGTGCCAGCAGGAGTTACGTCCTAGCCGAGACCCAGTACTTC. This gives the protein CASRSYVLAETQYF.